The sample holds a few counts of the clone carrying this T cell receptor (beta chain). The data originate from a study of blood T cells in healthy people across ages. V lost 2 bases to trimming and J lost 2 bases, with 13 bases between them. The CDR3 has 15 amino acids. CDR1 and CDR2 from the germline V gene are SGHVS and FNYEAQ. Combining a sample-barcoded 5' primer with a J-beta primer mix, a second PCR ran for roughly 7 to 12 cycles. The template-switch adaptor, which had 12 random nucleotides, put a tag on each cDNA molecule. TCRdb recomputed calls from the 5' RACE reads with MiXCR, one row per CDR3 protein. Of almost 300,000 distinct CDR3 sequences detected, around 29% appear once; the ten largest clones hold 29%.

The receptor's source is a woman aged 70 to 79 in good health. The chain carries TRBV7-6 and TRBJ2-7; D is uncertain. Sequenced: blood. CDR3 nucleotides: TGTGCCAGCAGCTTAAGTGACTCCGCTCCCTACGAGCAGTACTTC. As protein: CASSLSDSAPYEQYF.